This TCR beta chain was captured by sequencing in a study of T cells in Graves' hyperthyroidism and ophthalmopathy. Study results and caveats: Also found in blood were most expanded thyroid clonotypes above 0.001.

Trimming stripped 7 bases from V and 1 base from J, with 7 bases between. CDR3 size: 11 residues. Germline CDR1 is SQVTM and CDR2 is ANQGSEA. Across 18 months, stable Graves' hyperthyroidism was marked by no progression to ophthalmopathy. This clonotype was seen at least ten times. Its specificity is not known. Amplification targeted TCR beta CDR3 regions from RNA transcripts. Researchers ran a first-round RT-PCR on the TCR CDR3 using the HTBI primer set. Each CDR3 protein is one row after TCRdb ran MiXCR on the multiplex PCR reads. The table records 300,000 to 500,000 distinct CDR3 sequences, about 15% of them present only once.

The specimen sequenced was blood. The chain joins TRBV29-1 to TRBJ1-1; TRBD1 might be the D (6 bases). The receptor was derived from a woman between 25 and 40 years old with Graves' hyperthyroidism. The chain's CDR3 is CSGDKNTEAFF. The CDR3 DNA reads TGCAGCGGGGACAAGAACACTGAAGCTTTCTTT.